The 7 T cell receptor beta chains below were found in one sample sequenced in a study of T cells in Graves' hyperthyroidism and ophthalmopathy. RNA transcripts were the template for amplifying TCR beta CDR3 regions. Carried out on the TCR CDR3, a first-round RT-PCR used the HTBI primer set. Each CDR3 protein is one row after TCRdb ran MiXCR on the multiplex PCR reads. The sample yields 250,000 to 300,000 distinct CDR3 sequences, about an eighth seen once. Material: blood. The receptors here all came from a woman aged 25-40 years with Graves' hyperthyroidism that later progressed to Graves' ophthalmopathy.

Ten or more counts support this clonotype. The CDR3 sequence is CASRPGLNYEQYF. CDR3 nucleotide sequence: TGTGCCAGTAGGCCGGGACTGAACTACGAGCAGTACTTC. The rearrangement links TRBV28 to TRBJ2-7, with a possible D match to TRBD2 (6 bases). Germline CDR1 is MDHEN and CDR2 is SYDVKM. CDR3 length equals 13 residues. Trimming removed 9 bases from V and 3 bases from J, with 15 bases in between.

This clonotype occurred many times. This chain connects TRBV28 to TRBJ2-7; D tentatively reads TRBD1 or TRBD2 (5 bases each). The CDR3 is made up of 12 amino acids. V was clipped by 9 bases and J by 4 bases, with 13 bases between them. Germline V lookup: CDR1 MDHEN, CDR2 SYDVKM. This chain's CDR3 is CARSGRIYEQYF. The DNA for the CDR3 is TGTGCCAGATCGGGACGGATTTACGAGCAGTACTTC. Combining the CDR3 with reference TRBV28 and TRBJ2-7 gives the whole variable domain DVKVTQSSRYLVKRTGEKVFLECVQDMDHENMFWYRQDPGLGLRLIYFSYDVKMKEKGDIPEGYSVSREKKERFSLILESASTNQTSMYLCARSGRIYEQYFGPGTRLTVT.

This clonotype was seen more than once but under ten times. The gene calls are TRBV6-1 and TRBJ2-2; maybe TRBD2 (5 bases). The CDR3 length is 15 residues. Trimming stripped 3 bases from V and 6 bases from J, with 14 bases between. The V gene's germline CDR1 is MNHNS and CDR2 SASEGT. The CDR3 region is CASSDGTMGAGELFF. DNA for the CDR3: TGTGCCAGCAGTGACGGCACCATGGGAGCCGGGGAGCTGTTTTTT.

The table lists this clonotype with many counts. The rearrangement uses TRBV5-1 and TRBJ2-7, with D unresolved. The germline V gene has CDR1 SGHRS and CDR2 YFSETQ. Between the trimmed V and J ends, which lost 0 bases and 0 bases, there was a span of 10 bases. The CDR3 has 15 amino acids. As DNA, the CDR3 is TGCGCCAGCAGCTTGGGGCTACCGAGCTCCTACGAGCAGTACTTC. Encoded protein: CASSLGLPSSYEQYF.

This chain uses TRBV5-4 with TRBJ1-1; D is uncertain. Germline V gives CDR1 SGHNT, CDR2 YYREEE (reference sequence). The CDR3 extends over 14 amino acids. The V end was cut by 2 bases, the J end by 0 bases, with 8 bases between. The CDR3 coding sequence is TGTGCCAGCAGCTTTTACGGAATGAACACTGAAGCTTTCTTT. Encoded protein: CASSFYGMNTEAFF.

This clonotype has a count of ten or more. The chain uses TRBV3-1 and TRBJ2-5; maybe TRBD1 (5 bases). The germline V gene encodes CDR1 LGHDT and CDR2 YNNKEL (reference sequence). The CDR3 extends over 15 amino acids. The V end lost 1 base, the J end lost 1 base, and 10 bases lay between the germline ends. CDR3 sequence: CASSQAGAGQETQYF. CDR3 nucleotide sequence: TGTGCCAGCAGCCAAGCTGGGGCAGGCCAAGAGACCCAGTACTTC.

The V gene is TRBV6-2 or TRBV6-3, the J gene TRBJ1-5; a weak D match, TRBD1 (5 bases). V was shortened by 7 bases and J by 0 bases, with 13 bases between the two germline ends. Germline-derived CDR1 and CDR2 are MNHEY and SVGEGT. CDR3 length equals 15 residues. The CDR3 sequence is CASTRVGDSNQPQHF. The DNA of the CDR3 is TGTGCCAGCACCAGGGTGGGAGATAGCAATCAGCCCCAGCATTTT.